Shown below are 29 T cell receptor beta chains from a single sample sequenced in a study of spatial heterogeneity in lung cancer. Study-level results: The study found that expanded intratumoral alpha and beta TCR counts tracked tumor mutation counts.

TCRdb used MiXCR to reprocess the 5' RACE reads, holding one entry per CDR3 protein. Seen here are some 6,100 distinct CDR3 sequences, around 15% observed once, and the top ten hold about 10%. Indicated time point: sample taken at primary tumor resection. Their cognate antigens are unknown. Source: lung tumor tissue, taken at surgery. Source of these receptors: a male donor with early-stage non-small cell lung cancer.

By sample share, this clonotype is medium-sized (0.01 to 0.1%). This beta chain is an unintended read in a library built for alpha chains; its size means little. V usage is TRBV6-5 and J usage is TRBJ2-7; TRBD2 matches at 12 bases. With V trimmed by 0 bases and J by 6 bases, 12 bases remained unmatched. The CDR3 is 18 residues long. Germline V CDR1 and CDR2: MNHEY, SVGAGI. The CDR3 loop reads CASSYSGTSGSLAPEQYF. The CDR3 DNA follows: TGTGCCAGCAGTTACTCAGGGACTAGCGGGTCCCTCGCGCCCGAGCAGTACTTC.

By share of the sample, this clonotype is medium-sized. This beta chain is a stray read from a library made for alpha chains; its abundance is not meaningful. CDR3 bases: TGCGCCAGCAGCTCCGGACAGACAAATGAAAAACTGTTTTTT. Translating gives CASSSGQTNEKLFF. The chain is built from TRBV4-1 and TRBJ1-4; D is possibly TRBD1 (6 bases). The CDR3 loop spans 14 amino acids. V gave up 5 bases and J gave up 5 bases, with 12 bases separating them. Germline CDR1 is MGHRA and CDR2 is YSYEKL.

Concerning this clonotype itself: This beta chain slipped into a library made for alpha chains as a stray read, so its size is not meaningful. The chain carries TRBV4-1 and TRBJ1-1; D unclear. The CDR3 loop spans 14 amino acids. The V end was cut by 3 bases, the J end by 1 base, with 9 bases between. CDR1 is MGHRA, CDR2 YSYEKL, per germline. The CDR3 loop reads CASSHRTENTEAFF. In nucleotides, the CDR3 is TGCGCCAGCAGCCACCGGACGGAGAACACTGAAGCTTTCTTT.

This clonotype is medium-sized (0.01 to 0.1%) by share. This beta chain lies outside the target of a library built for alpha chains; its clone size means little. The chain has TRBV9 and TRBJ2-1; TRBD2 agrees at 7 bases. Germline V CDR1 and CDR2: SGDLS, YYNGEE. The CDR3 spans 17 residues. V dropped 0 bases and J dropped 4; count of bases not matched to a gene: 10. As DNA, the CDR3 is TGTGCCAGCAGCGTAGGTGTGAGCGGGATGACTTACAATGAGCAGTTCTTC. It codes for CASSVGVSGMTYNEQFF.

By sample fraction, this clonotype is medium-sized. This beta chain slipped into a library made for alpha chains as a stray read, so its size is not meaningful. The V call is TRBV7-6, the J call TRBJ2-7, with 11 bases fitting TRBD2. The CDR3 has 13 amino acids. The V segment lost 5 bases and the J segment 6 bases; nucleotides outside the gene matches: 3. Germline loops: CDR1 SGHVS, CDR2 FNYEAQ. As DNA, the CDR3 is TGTGCCAGCAGCCAAGGGACTAGCGGCGAGCAGTACTTC. Translated: CASSQGTSGEQYF.

This clonotype counts as large. The library was designed around alpha chains, so this beta chain is a stray read whose abundance carries little weight. The CDR3 coding sequence is TGTGCCAGCAGCCAAGATCCAGGTAGCAATCAGCCCCAGCATTTT. Translated, it gives CASSQDPGSNQPQHF. V gene TRBV3-1 combines with J gene TRBJ1-5; D unresolved. Germline V lookup: CDR1 LGHDT, CDR2 YNNKEL (reference sequence). V was pared by 0 bases and J by 0 bases, with 6 bases between. CDR3 length: 15 residues. Variable domain in full (rest from reference TRBV3-1 and TRBJ1-5): DTAVSQTPKYLVTQMGNDKSIKCEQNLGHDTMYWYKQDSKKFLKIMFSYNNKELIINETVPNRFSPKSPDKAHLNLHINSLELGDSAVYFCASSQDPGSNQPQHFGDGTRLSIL.

By sample fraction, this clonotype is medium-sized. This beta chain turned up in a library designed for alpha chains; as an off-target read, its abundance says little. The genes are TRBV20-1 and TRBJ2-7; 10 bases agree with TRBD2. There are 12 residues in the CDR3. The germline V gene has CDR1 DFQATT and CDR2 SNEGSKA (reference sequence). The trim removed 7 bases at V and 4 bases at J, leaving 4 bases unmatched. The CDR3 protein is CSGTSGEYEQYF. The CDR3 DNA reads TGCAGTGGTACTAGCGGGGAGTACGAGCAGTACTTC.

By its share, this clonotype is medium-sized. As an off-target read in a library built for alpha chains, this beta chain has a frequency of little significance. The chain joins TRBV10-3 to TRBJ2-5; D tentatively reads TRBD1 or TRBD2 (5 bases each). CDR3 length: 16 amino acids. Germline V gene lookup returns CDR1 ENHRY and CDR2 SYGVKD. V lost 3 bases and J 0 bases, leaving 14 bases between the germline ends. The CDR3 sequence: CAISEEGRSYQETQYF. In DNA, the CDR3 is TGTGCCATCAGTGAAGAGGGACGGTCGTACCAAGAGACCCAGTACTTC.

In the case of this clonotype: With the library built for alpha chains, this beta chain is off target and its frequency is not meaningful. The rearrangement joins TRBV25-1 to TRBJ2-3; D unclear. CDR1 is MGHDK and CDR2 is SYGVNS in the germline V gene. The CDR3 has 14 residues. Trimming took off 3 bases at V and 7 bases at J, with 14 bases between the two ends. CDR3 loop: CASSDPISRNTQYF. The DNA of the CDR3 is TGTGCCAGCAGTGACCCCATCTCGCGAAATACGCAGTATTTT.

Sample share makes this clonotype medium-sized (0.01 to 0.1%). Being off target in a library aimed at alpha chains, this beta chain has a size of little meaning. The V call is TRBV10-3, the J call TRBJ1-2; possibly TRBD1 for D (5 bases). Germline CDR1 is ENHRY and CDR2 is SYGVKD. V lost 6 bases and J 0 bases, leaving 11 bases between the germline ends. The CDR3 is 14 residues long. CDR3 sequence (DNA): TGTGCCATCAGCCCGGGACCTACTAACTATGGCTACACCTTC. Encoded protein: CAISPGPTNYGYTF.

By frequency in the sample, this clonotype is medium-sized. This beta chain is an off-target read within a library intended for alpha chains, so its frequency means little. This chain uses TRBV9 with TRBJ1-1, with D possibly being TRBD1 (5 bases). The V gene's germline CDR1 is SGDLS and CDR2 YYNGEE. The CDR3 totals 15 residues. Deletions cut 4 bases from V and 1 base from J, with 14 bases between. Here the CDR3 reads CASSPGTLGNTEAFF. As DNA, the CDR3 is TGTGCCAGCAGCCCCGGGACGCTCGGGAACACTGAAGCTTTCTTT.

As to this clonotype: Because this beta chain is a stray read in a library intended to capture alpha chains, its abundance should not be given much weight. The genes are TRBV9 and TRBJ2-3; D not resolved. Germline V CDR1 and CDR2: SGDLS, YYNGEE. The CDR3 is made up of 16 amino acids. Trimming left V 0 bases short and J 4 bases short, with 15 bases between. The CDR3 bases are TGTGCCAGCAGCGTAGCTGCCTCAGTTAATGCAGATACGCAGTATTTT. Residues: CASSVAASVNADTQYF.

Worth noting for this clonotype: Because the library targeted alpha chains, this beta chain is an off-target read whose size means little. This sequence joins TRBV6-5 and TRBJ2-1; D call uncertain. V lost 7 bases and J 3 bases, leaving 13 bases between the germline ends. This CDR3 spans 14 amino acids. CDR1 and CDR2 from the germline V gene are MNHEY and SVGAGI. CDR3 DNA sequence: TGTGCCAGCAAATTGGCGCAGAACTACAATGAGCAGTTCTTC. It specifies CASKLAQNYNEQFF.

This clonotype ranks as large. A library prepared for alpha chains yielded this beta chain as an off-target read; its size is of little meaning. CDR3 protein: CASSVGGNANTGELFF. Written as DNA, the CDR3 is TGTGCCAGCAGCGTAGGCGGAAACGCGAACACCGGGGAGCTGTTTTTT. The V gene is TRBV9, the J gene TRBJ2-2; D remains ambiguous. The CDR3 loop spans 16 amino acids. Trimming removed 0 bases from V and 0 bases from J, with 9 bases in between. The germline gives CDR1 SGDLS, CDR2 YYNGEE.

This clonotype is classed as medium-sized. Since the library was made to target alpha chains, this beta chain is a stray read and its abundance is not meaningful. The chain has TRBV12-3 or TRBV12-4 and TRBJ1-6; D may be TRBD1 (5 bases). This CDR3 has 15 residues. The germline V and J ends were trimmed by 0 bases and 7 bases, with 10 bases remaining between them. The CDR3 DNA reads as TGTGCCAGCAGTTTAGCCGGGGGACGGAATTCACCCCTCCACTTT. It yields the protein CASSLAGGRNSPLHF.

Note on this clonotype: In a library made to pick up alpha chains, this beta chain is a stray read with a size that means little. The V call is TRBV19, the J call TRBJ2-2; a possible D gene is TRBD1 (5 bases). With 7 bases removed from V and 4 bases from J, the gap between germline ends came to 19 bases. The CDR3 length is 16 residues. Germline values: CDR1 LNHDA, CDR2 SQIVND (reference sequence). CDR3 bases: TGTGCCAGTACCCTAAGGGGATTCCAGAGCACCGGGGAGCTGTTTTTT. Translating it yields CASTLRGFQSTGELFF.

In this sample, this clonotype is medium-sized (0.01 to 0.1%). This beta chain was picked up by a library intended for alpha chains and is off target, so its count carries little meaning. CDR3 residues: CAGAGGTGETQYF. The CDR3 region has the DNA TGTGCCGGTGCAGGGGGCACAGGGGAGACCCAGTACTTC. The chain uses TRBV2 and TRBJ2-5, with 8 bases lining up with TRBD1. The germline CDR1 and CDR2 sequences are SNHLY and FYNNEI. The J segment lost 5 bases and the V segment lost 11 bases, leaving 10 bases of the junction unmatched. This CDR3 comprises 13 residues.

Within the sample, this clonotype is medium-sized (0.01 to 0.1%). Because the library targeted alpha chains, this beta chain is an off-target read whose size means little. The chain is built from TRBV7-8 and TRBJ1-5; D perhaps matches TRBD1 (5 bases). V gave up 3 bases and J gave up 0 bases, with 9 bases separating them. The CDR3 runs 15 residues. Germline V gene sequence: CDR1 SGHVS, CDR2 FQNEAQ. CDR3 nucleotide sequence: TGTGCCAGCAGCTTGGGGCCAGTTAGCAATCAGCCCCAGCATTTT. Its protein is CASSLGPVSNQPQHF.

This clonotype was counted ten times or more. Being off target in a library aimed at alpha chains, this beta chain has a size of little meaning. V and J are TRBV18 and TRBJ1-4; D is uncertain. CDR1 and CDR2 from the germline V gene are KGHSH and LQKENI. CDR3 length: 16 amino acids. V was clipped by 1 base and J by 0 bases, with 9 bases between them. The CDR3 region is CASSPLTAATNEKLFF. The CDR3 region has the DNA TGTGCCAGCTCACCACTGACCGCTGCAACTAATGAAAAACTGTTTTTT.

By its share, this clonotype is medium-sized (0.01 to 0.1%). This beta chain is a stray sequence in a library constructed for alpha chains; its clone size is not meaningful. This sequence joins TRBV5-6 and TRBJ2-6, with D uncertain. The CDR3 totals 15 residues. V was clipped by 0 bases and J by 0 bases, with 4 bases between them. In germline, CDR1 is SGHDT, CDR2 YYEEEE. DNA of the CDR3: TGTGCCAGCAGCTTGGGTTTCTCTGGGGCCAACGTCCTGACTTTC. Residues: CASSLGFSGANVLTF. The full variable domain, rest sourced from reference TRBV5-6 and TRBJ2-6, is DAGVTQSPTHLIKTRGQQVTLRCSPKSGHDTVSWYQQALGQGPQFIFQYYEEEERQRGNFPDRFSGHQFPNYSSELNVNALLLGDSALYLCASSLGFSGANVLTFGAGSRLTVL.

A word on this clonotype: The library was built for alpha chains, so this beta chain is an off-target read and its size means little. V usage is TRBV3-1 and J usage is TRBJ1-3; the D is unclear. The CDR3 has 11 amino acids. Germline V gives CDR1 LGHDT, CDR2 YNNKEL (reference sequence). V lost 5 bases, J lost 14 bases, and 13 bases lay in between. CDR3 in DNA: TGTGCCAGCAGCTGGTTCGACGCCCTATATTTT. Protein product: CASSWFDALYF.

By its share, this clonotype is medium-sized (0.01 to 0.1%). A library prepared for alpha chains yielded this beta chain as an off-target read; its size is of little meaning. This chain uses TRBV5-1 with TRBJ2-3; D possibly corresponds to TRBD2 (6 bases). V shed 6 bases and J shed 3 bases, with 17 bases lying between them. Germline CDR1 reads SGHRS; CDR2 reads YFSETQ. This CDR3 spans 15 amino acids. The CDR3 sequence: CASTDSGVGTDTQYF. CDR3 nucleotide sequence: TGCGCCAGCACGGATAGCGGAGTCGGGACAGATACGCAGTATTTT.

This clonotype is medium-sized within its sample. With the library built for alpha chains, this beta chain is off target and its frequency is not meaningful. CDR3 in DNA: TGTGCCAGCAGCTTGACGGTCAATCAGCCCCAGCATTTT. It specifies CASSLTVNQPQHF. V is TRBV5-5 and J is TRBJ1-5; D ambiguous. This CDR3 region has 13 residues. V lost 1 base and J lost 3, with 5 bases in between. Germline V CDR1 and CDR2: SGHKS, YYEKEE (reference sequence).

Comments on this clonotype: This beta chain is an off-target read within a library intended for alpha chains, so its frequency means little. The V gene is TRBV12-3 or TRBV12-4, the J gene TRBJ1-1; 9 positions agree with TRBD1. V was pared by 2 bases and J by 5 bases, with 12 bases of the junction left unmatched. This CDR3 comprises 17 residues. CDR3 residues: CASSLWTGADGNTEAFF. CDR3 sequence (DNA): TGTGCCAGCAGTTTATGGACAGGGGCCGATGGGAATACTGAAGCTTTCTTT.

This clonotype is medium-sized. This beta chain is an off-target read within a library intended for alpha chains, so its frequency means little. The rearrangement joins TRBV27 to TRBJ2-2, with TRBD1 as a possible D gene (5 bases). The CDR3 totals 15 residues. Trimming shortened V by 2 bases and J by 5 bases, and 12 bases separated the two germline ends. Germline V CDR1 and CDR2: MNHEY, SMNVEV (reference sequence). CDR3 loop: CASSLIRVGTGELFF. DNA of the CDR3: TGTGCCAGCAGTTTAATCAGGGTTGGAACCGGGGAGCTGTTTTTT.

This clonotype is medium-sized. This beta chain is off target for a library built for alpha chains, so its abundance means little. V is TRBV14 and J is TRBJ2-5; TRBD2 is a possible D gene (6 bases). CDR3 size: 14 residues. The ends were cut back, 4 bases at V and 0 bases at J, with 9 bases in the middle. CDR1 is SGHDN, CDR2 FVKESK, per germline. This chain's CDR3 is CASSLRDYQETQYF. CDR3 sequence (DNA): TGTGCCAGCAGCCTGCGGGACTACCAAGAGACCCAGTACTTC.

By sample share, this clonotype is medium-sized. The library was designed around alpha chains, so this beta chain is a stray read whose abundance carries little weight. This chain connects TRBV27 to TRBJ2-7; 11 bases map to TRBD1. The germline CDR1 and CDR2 sequences are MNHEY and SMNVEV (reference sequence). CDR3 length equals 15 residues. V dropped 2 bases and J dropped 3; count of bases not matched to a gene: 3. CDR3 sequence: CASSLGGTGGYEQYF. The CDR3 DNA reads as TGTGCCAGCAGTTTAGGAGGGACAGGGGGCTACGAGCAGTACTTC.

In its sample, this clonotype is medium-sized. Since the library was made to target alpha chains, this beta chain is a stray read and its abundance is not meaningful. J is TRBJ2-5 and V is TRBV9; 8 bases map to TRBD2. The length of the CDR3 is 14 residues. The V gene end was trimmed by 0 bases and the J gene end by 4 bases; junction bases not matched to a gene: 2. Germline values: CDR1 SGDLS, CDR2 YYNGEE. CDR3 region: CASSVDGRAETQYF. The CDR3 DNA reads TGTGCCAGCAGCGTAGACGGGAGGGCAGAGACCCAGTACTTC.

For this clonotype: This beta chain is an unintended read in a library built for alpha chains; its size means little. This sequence joins TRBV7-2 and TRBJ2-2, with 7 bases aligning to TRBD1. The V and J ends lost 4 bases and 4 bases, in that order; junction bases with no gene match: 6. CDR1 SGHTA and CDR2 FQGNSA come from the germline V gene. This CDR3 contains 15 residues. The CDR3 reads CASSSTGLTTGELFF. CDR3 sequence (DNA): TGTGCCAGCAGCTCGACAGGGTTGACCACCGGGGAGCTGTTTTTT.